The present TCR beta chain was sequenced within a study of Tregs in tolerant kidney transplant recipients. The CDR3 consists of 16 residues. Trimming removed 2 bases at V and 1 base at J, with 11 bases between. Germline CDR1 reads SGHAT; CDR2 reads FQNNGV. The data were produced by immunoSEQ multiplex PCR, yet TCRdb's version contains in-frame clones alone and is incomplete. The profile shows some 62,000 clones, under 98% of them singletons. Study findings and constraints: Nucleotide sequences could not be compared across some patients' samples due to primer changes. Tregs expanded with activated donor B cells seemed most donor-specific.

To note about this clone: Antigen unknown.

Unstimulated regulatory T cells (CD4+CD25+CD127-), CD4+CD25- non-regulatory cells, CD4 and CD8 cells were FACS-sorted from thawed PBMCs. The source of this sequence is a human donor who received a combined kidney and bone marrow transplant. The sample here was Tregs from blood, taken before the transplant. This chain links TRBV11-2 with TRBJ2-2, with a possible D match to TRBD2 (5 bases). This CDR3 is CASSLRRTLNTGELFF. Written as DNA, the CDR3 is TGTGCCAGCAGCTTACGACGGACTTTGAACACCGGGGAGCTGTTTTTT. Full variable domain (remainder filled in from reference TRBV11-2 and TRBJ2-2): EAGVAQSPRYKIIEKRQSVAFWCNPISGHATLYWYQQILGQGPKLLIQFQNNGVVDDSQLPKDRFSAERLKGVDSTLKIQPAKLEDSAVYLCASSLRRTLNTGELFFGEGSRLTVL.